This TCR beta chain was documented in a study of shared clonotypes between healthy human individuals. V was trimmed by 7 bases and J by 6 bases, leaving 13 bases between them. CDR3 length: 14 residues. The germline V gene has CDR1 MNHEY and CDR2 SVGAGI. The data were produced by immunoSEQ multiplex PCR, yet TCRdb's version contains in-frame clones alone and is incomplete. The sample carries hundreds of thousands of clones, about 96% recorded once. The sequencing input was naive CD4+ T cells sorted from blood. Noted subset: CD45RA+ positively selected. This sequence was found in a woman aged 25 to 45 in good health. The chain employs TRBV6-5 and TRBJ1-6; the D gene is possibly TRBD1 (5 bases). The CDR3 sequence: CASTSTGVNSPLHF. The DNA of the CDR3 is TGTGCCAGCACCTCGACGGGGGTTAATTCACCCCTCCACTTT.